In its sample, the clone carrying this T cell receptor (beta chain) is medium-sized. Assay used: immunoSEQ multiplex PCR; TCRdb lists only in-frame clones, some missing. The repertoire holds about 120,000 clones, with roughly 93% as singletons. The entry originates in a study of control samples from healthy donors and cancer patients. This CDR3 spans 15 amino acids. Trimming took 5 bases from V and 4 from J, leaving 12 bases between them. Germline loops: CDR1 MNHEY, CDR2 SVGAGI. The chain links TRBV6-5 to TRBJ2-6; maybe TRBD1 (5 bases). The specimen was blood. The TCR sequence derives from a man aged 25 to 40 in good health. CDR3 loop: CASSQGMDGANVLTF. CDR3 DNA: TGTGCCAGCAGTCAGGGAATGGACGGGGCCAACGTCCTGACTTTC.